These T cell receptor beta chains were read from a single sample in a study of blood T cell repertoires in COVID-19. Using immunoSEQ multiplex PCR, the repertoire was profiled, and TCRdb retains in-frame clones only, with some absent. The sample shows about 120,000 clones, around 85% of them seen only once. What was sequenced was peripheral blood. These receptor sequences come from a human donor in a cohort sampled during active COVID-19. Each CDR3 is given with its conserved first and last residue. The D gene is left open where the match is weak. A clone size is listed for some rows: how often the clone was seen (once, few, many), or a class if it is expanded.

v_call,d_call,j_call,clone_size,cdr3_nt,cdr3_aa
TRBV6-4,TRBD1,TRBJ2-1,NA,TGTGCCAGCATCCCCTGGACAGGGGAAAACTATGAGCAGTTCTTC,CASIPWTGENYEQFF
TRBV5-1,NA,TRBJ2-1,NA,TGCGCCAGCAGCGGGGGAGGTGGGGACTTCGATGAGCAGTTCTTC,CASSGGGGDFDEQFF
TRBV28,TRBD2,TRBJ2-3,NA,TGTGCCAGCAGTATAACGGGGGGTCCGGACTATACGCAGTATTTT,CASSITGGPDYTQYF
TRBV6-1,NA,TRBJ2-7,NA,TGTGCCAGCAGTGATCAGGCGACCCGGGGCTACGAGCAGTACTTC,CASSDQATRGYEQYF
TRBV6-5,NA,TRBJ2-1,once,TGTGCCAGCCGGTTAACCGGTAGCTCCTACAATGAGCAGTTCTTC,CASRLTGSSYNEQFF
TRBV15,NA,TRBJ2-1,NA,TGTGCCACCAGCAGAGTCGCAGGAGAGCAGTTCTTC,CATSRVAGEQFF
TRBV10-1,NA,TRBJ1-1,NA,TGCGCCAGCAGTGAGTCTTCCGGTGCTAGCACTGAAGCTTTCTTT,CASSESSGASTEAFF
TRBV6-6,TRBD1,TRBJ2-1,NA,TGTGCCAGCAGTTACCGGGACAGCTACAATGAGCAGTTCTTC,CASSYRDSYNEQFF
TRBV19,NA,TRBJ1-2,NA,TGTGCCAGTAGTGCCAGGAACTATGGCTACACCTTC,CASSARNYGYTF
TRBV10-1,TRBD1,TRBJ1-2,NA,TGCGCCAGCAGCCCCGGAGGGACAGGGTATGGCTACACCTTC,CASSPGGTGYGYTF
TRBV7-2,NA,TRBJ2-2,few,TGTGCCAGCAGCTTAGTGGGGGCAACCGGGGAGCTGTTTTTT,CASSLVGATGELFF
TRBV7-2,NA,TRBJ2-7,NA,TGTGCCAGCAGCATAGAAGGGCAGGGAACCTACGAGCAGTACTTC,CASSIEGQGTYEQYF
TRBV6-5,NA,TRBJ1-2,NA,TGTGCCAGCAGTCCTACTGACAGGCCTAACTATGGCTACACCTTC,CASSPTDRPNYGYTF
TRBV6-2/TRBV6-3,TRBD2,TRBJ2-7,NA,TGTGCCAGCAGCACCCTACTAGCGGGCCGCTACGAGCAGTACTTC,CASSTLLAGRYEQYF
TRBV6-5,TRBD2,TRBJ2-1,NA,TGTGCCAGCAGTTTATGGCGGGGGAATGAGCAGTTCTTC,CASSLWRGNEQFF
TRBV21-1,NA,TRBJ2-7,once,TGTGCCAGCAGGGATTCCCCTCAGGGCGAGCAGTACTTC,CASRDSPQGEQYF